The present T cell receptor (beta chain) was sequenced within a study of CD8 T cells in ankylosing spondylitis. Study-wide results and limits: Disease-linked clones reportedly showed significant enrichment in matched ankylosing spondylitis synovial fluid. There was a TCR beta motif, made of eight highly homologous variants, that appeared characteristic of ankylosing spondylitis blood. Past studies reported some motif variants in reactive arthritis synovial fluid and blood.

Quantitative 5'-RACE with molecular barcodes generated TCR beta libraries. TCRdb processed the 5' RACE reads anew with MiXCR; each CDR3 protein has one entry. This table holds 130,000 or so distinct CDR3 sequences, roughly 15% found once. In germline, CDR1 is LGHNT, CDR2 FRNRAP. V dropped 0 bases and J dropped 5 bases, with 8 bases sitting between them. The CDR3 is 13 amino acids. With respect to this clonotype: The antigen is unknown.

Input material: blood, either unsorted or a sorted T cell fraction (not recorded which). This rearrangement joins TRBV12-5 to TRBJ2-7; D not resolved. The receptor was isolated from a male donor with ankylosing spondylitis. The CDR3 reads CASGLVLKDEQYF. CDR3 DNA sequence: TGTGCTAGTGGTTTGGTACTTAAAGACGAGCAGTACTTC.